This paragraph covers one TCR beta chain sequence. Its antigen is as yet unknown. The data were obtained in a study of T cell clonotyping in hematopoietic cell transplantation. Germline V gene sequence: CDR1 GTSNPN, CDR2 SVGIG (reference sequence). V trimming: 5 bases; J trimming: 2 bases; junction bases outside the gene matches: 9. The CDR3 is 15 amino acids. Samples: about 28 days before transplant, then days 30, 100 and 180 after. This table comes from immunoSEQ multiplex PCR, and its TCRdb copy is limited to in-frame clones, with some not included. The repertoire includes roughly 9,000 clones, 65% to 90% of them detected once, and roughly a third sits in the top ten. Findings and limits, study-wide: After transplant, recipient diversity fell while pathologically expanded clonotypes grew through day 180.

The sample in question was PBMCs, obtained 180 days after allogeneic stem cell transplant. The receptor comes from a female patient aged 25-40 years who had an allogeneic stem cell transplant, so the T cells may come from the graft donor. Some clones in this sample may be carry-over from other donors' samples. This chain connects TRBV30 to TRBJ1-2, with TRBD1 matching 9 bases. In nucleotides, the CDR3 is TGTGCCTGGGACCGCAGGACAGGGGCGAACTATGGCTACACCTTC. As protein: CAWDRRTGANYGYTF.